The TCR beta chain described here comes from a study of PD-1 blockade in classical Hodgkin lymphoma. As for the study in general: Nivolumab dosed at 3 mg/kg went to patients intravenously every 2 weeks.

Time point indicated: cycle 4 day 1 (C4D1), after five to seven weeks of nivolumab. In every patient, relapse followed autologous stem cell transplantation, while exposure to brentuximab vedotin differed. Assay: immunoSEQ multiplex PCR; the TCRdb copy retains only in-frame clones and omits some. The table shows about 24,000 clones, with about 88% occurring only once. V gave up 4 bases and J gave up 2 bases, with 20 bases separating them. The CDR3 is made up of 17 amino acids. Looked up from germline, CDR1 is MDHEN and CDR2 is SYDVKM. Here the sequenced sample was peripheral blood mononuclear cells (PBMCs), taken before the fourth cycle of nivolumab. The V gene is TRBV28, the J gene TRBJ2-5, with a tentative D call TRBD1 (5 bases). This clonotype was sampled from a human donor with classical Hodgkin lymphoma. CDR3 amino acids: CASSYPQGAPFQETQYF. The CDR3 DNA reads TGTGCCAGCAGTTACCCACAAGGGGCCCCGTTTCAAGAGACCCAGTACTTC.